This T cell receptor (beta chain) was sequenced during a study of vaccination and CD4 T cells after COVID-19. At the level of the study: A few convalescent patients underwent sampling at day 14 and then at days 161 to 241 post-vaccination, the study reports. The stimulus for the cells was overlapping spike peptides derived from SARS-CoV-2, HCoV-NL63, HCoV-OC43 and HCoV-229E. Findings and caveats of the study: Researchers report that a median about 89% of reactive clones in convalescent patients surfaced only post-vaccination.

Time point given: late sampling 161 to 241 days after vaccination in a few convalescent patients. Treatment denoted: roughly 10-day PBMC culture with coronavirus spike peptide pools or control peptides (ViraFEST assay). Culture of two million PBMCs per well took place with about 9.8 IU/ml IL-2 and 8.5 to 10 ug/ml peptide pools. Cultured CD4+ T cell DNA underwent sequencing with the Oncomine TCR Beta short-read assay. Using its own MiXCR run on the PCR reads, TCRdb lists one record per CDR3 protein. The sample consists of 20,000 to 25,000 distinct CDR3 sequences, more than 25% of them appearing once. In its sample, this clonotype was seen a few times. The antigen is unknown. Germline V lookup: CDR1 SGHTA, CDR2 FQGNSA. The CDR3 consists of 15 residues. Trimming stripped 5 bases from V and 7 bases from J, with 17 bases between.

Sequences were derived from CD4+ T cells from blood, cultured in vitro, sampled about 7 months after SARS-CoV-2 vaccination. The clonotype originates from a human donor who had recovered from COVID-19. The chain links TRBV7-2 to TRBJ2-2; D possibly uses TRBD1 or TRBD2 (5 bases each). DNA for the CDR3: TGTGCCAGCAGCCCAATCCGGGACGGCAACGGGGAGCTGTTTTTT. Its translation: CASSPIRDGNGELFF.